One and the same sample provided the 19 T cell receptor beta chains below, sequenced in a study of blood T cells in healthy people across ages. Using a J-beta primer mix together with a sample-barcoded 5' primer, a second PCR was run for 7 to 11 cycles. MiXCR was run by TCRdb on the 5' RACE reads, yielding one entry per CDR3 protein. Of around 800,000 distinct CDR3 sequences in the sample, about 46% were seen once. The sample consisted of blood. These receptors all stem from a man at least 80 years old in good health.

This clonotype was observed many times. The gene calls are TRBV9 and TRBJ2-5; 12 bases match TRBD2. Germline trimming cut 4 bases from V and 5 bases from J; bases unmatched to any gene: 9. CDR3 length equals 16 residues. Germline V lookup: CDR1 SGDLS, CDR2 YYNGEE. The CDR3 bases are TGTGCCAGCAGCTCAACTAGCGGGAGGAGTGGCGAGACCCAGTACTTC. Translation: CASSSTSGRSGETQYF.

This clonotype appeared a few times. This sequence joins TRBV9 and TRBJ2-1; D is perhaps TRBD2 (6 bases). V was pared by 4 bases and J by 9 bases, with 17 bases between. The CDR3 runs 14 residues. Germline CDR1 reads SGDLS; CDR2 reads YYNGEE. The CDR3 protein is CASSPPYGGTEQFF. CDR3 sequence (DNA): TGTGCCAGCAGCCCCCCCTATGGAGGGACTGAGCAGTTCTTC.

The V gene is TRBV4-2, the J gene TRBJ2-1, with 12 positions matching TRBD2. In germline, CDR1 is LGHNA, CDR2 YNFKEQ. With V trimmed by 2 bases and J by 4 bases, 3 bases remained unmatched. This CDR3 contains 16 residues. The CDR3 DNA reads TGTGCCAGCAGCCAAAGACTAGCGGGAGAGTACAATGAGCAGTTCTTC. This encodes CASSQRLAGEYNEQFF.

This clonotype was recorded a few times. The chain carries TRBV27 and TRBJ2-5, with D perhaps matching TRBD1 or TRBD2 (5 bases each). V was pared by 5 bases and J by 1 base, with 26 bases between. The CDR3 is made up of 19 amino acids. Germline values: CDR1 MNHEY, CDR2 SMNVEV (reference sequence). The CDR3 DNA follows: TGTGCCAGCAGTACCACCAGTGGGGGAAGGTGGCCCCCCCAAGAGACCCAGTACTTC. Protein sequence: CASSTTSGGRWPPQETQYF.

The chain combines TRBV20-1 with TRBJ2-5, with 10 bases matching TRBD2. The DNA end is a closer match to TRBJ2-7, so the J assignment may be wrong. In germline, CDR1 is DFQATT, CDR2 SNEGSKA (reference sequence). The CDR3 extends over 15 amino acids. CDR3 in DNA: TGCAGTGCTCCCCTCCTTCCTAGCGGGGGATACGAGCAGTACTTC. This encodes CSAPLLPSGGYEQYF.

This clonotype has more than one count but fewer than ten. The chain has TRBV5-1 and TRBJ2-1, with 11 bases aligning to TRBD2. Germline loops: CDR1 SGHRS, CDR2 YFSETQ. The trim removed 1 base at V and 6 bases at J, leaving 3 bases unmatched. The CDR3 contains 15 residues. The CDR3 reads CASSLLGLAVNEQFF. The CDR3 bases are TGCGCCAGCAGCTTGCTGGGACTAGCGGTCAATGAGCAGTTCTTC.

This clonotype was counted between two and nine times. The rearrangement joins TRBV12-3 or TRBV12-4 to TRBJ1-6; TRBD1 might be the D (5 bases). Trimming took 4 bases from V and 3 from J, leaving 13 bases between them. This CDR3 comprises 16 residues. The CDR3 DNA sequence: TGTGCCAGCAGTTCCGGGACGGACGACTATAATTCACCCCTCCACTTT. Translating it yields CASSSGTDDYNSPLHF.

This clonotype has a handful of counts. Here the CDR3 reads CSAPGTENSPLHF. The CDR3 coding sequence is TGCAGTGCCCCCGGGACAGAAAATTCACCCCTCCACTTT. The V call is TRBV20-1, the J call TRBJ1-6; 7 bases align to TRBD1. The CDR3 spans 13 residues. J lost 7 bases, V lost 6 bases, and 6 bases had no gene match. The germline gives CDR1 DFQATT, CDR2 SNEGSKA (reference sequence).

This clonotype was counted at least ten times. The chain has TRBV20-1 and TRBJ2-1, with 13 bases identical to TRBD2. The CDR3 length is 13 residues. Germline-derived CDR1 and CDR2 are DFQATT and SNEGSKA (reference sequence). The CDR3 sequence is CSARTSGSNEQFF. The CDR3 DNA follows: TGCAGCGCCCGGACTAGCGGGAGTAATGAGCAGTTCTTC.

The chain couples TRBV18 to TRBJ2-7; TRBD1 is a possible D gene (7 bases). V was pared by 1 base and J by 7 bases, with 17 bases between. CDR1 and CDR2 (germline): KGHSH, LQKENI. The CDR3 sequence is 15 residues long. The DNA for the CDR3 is TGTGCCAGCTCACCACAGGAAGGCCAGGGGGGTGAGCAGTACTTC. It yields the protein CASSPQEGQGGEQYF.

The CDR3 DNA is TGCAGCGTTCAACGGGACACCTACGAGCAGTACTTC. It yields the protein CSVQRDTYEQYF. This chain connects TRBV29-1 to TRBJ2-7; D may be TRBD1 (6 bases). V was shortened by 5 bases and J by 2 bases, with 10 bases between the two germline ends. In germline, CDR1 is SQVTM, CDR2 ANQGSEA. The CDR3 is 12 residues long.

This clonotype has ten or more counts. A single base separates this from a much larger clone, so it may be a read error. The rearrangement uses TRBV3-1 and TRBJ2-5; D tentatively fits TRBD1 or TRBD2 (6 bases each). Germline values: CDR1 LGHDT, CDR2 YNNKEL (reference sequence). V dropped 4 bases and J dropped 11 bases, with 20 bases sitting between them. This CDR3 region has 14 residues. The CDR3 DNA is TGTGCCAGCAGCCGGGCCGTAGGGGGGAATGAGCAGTACTTC. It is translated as CASSRAVGGNEQYF.

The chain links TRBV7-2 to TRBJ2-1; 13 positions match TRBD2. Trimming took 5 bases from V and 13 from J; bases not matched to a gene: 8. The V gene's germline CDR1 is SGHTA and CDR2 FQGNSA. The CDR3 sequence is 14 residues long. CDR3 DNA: TGTGCCAGCAGCGCGAGGACTAGCGGGAGTACACAGTTCTTC. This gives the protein CASSARTSGSTQFF.

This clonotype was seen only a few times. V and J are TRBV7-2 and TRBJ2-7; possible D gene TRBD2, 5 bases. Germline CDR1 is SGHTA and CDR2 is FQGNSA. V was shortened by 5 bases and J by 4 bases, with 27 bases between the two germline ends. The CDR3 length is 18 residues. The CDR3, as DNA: TGTGCCAGCAGCCTACCTCGGGGTGCTTTCTTCGGGGAATACGAGCAGTACTTC. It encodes CASSLPRGAFFGEYEQYF.

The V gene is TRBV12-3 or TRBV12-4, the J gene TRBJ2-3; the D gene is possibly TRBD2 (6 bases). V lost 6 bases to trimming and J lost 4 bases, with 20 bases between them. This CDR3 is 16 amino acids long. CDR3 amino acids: CASSPFGGVRPDTQYF. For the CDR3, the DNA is TGTGCCAGCAGCCCCTTCGGGGGAGTGAGACCAGATACGCAGTATTTT.

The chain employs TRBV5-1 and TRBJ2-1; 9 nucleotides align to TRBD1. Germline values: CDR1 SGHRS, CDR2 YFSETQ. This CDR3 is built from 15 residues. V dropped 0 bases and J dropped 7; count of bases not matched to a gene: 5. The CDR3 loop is CASSLVRDRVNEQFF. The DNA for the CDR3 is TGCGCCAGCAGCTTGGTTAGGGACAGGGTTAATGAGCAGTTCTTC.

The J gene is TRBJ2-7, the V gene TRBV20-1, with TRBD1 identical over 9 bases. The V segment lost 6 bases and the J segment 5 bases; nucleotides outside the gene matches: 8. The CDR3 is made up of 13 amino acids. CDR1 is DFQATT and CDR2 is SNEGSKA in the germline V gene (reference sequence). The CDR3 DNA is TGCAGTGCGACACAGGGGGCGGGTGACGAGCAGTACTTC. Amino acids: CSATQGAGDEQYF.

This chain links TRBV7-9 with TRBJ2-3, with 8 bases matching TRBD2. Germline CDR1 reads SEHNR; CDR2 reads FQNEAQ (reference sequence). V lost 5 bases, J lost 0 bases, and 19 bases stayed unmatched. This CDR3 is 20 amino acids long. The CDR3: CASSPARPGPAGASTDTQYF. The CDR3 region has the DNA TGTGCCAGCAGCCCCGCGCGGCCGGGACCAGCGGGAGCTAGCACAGATACGCAGTATTTT.

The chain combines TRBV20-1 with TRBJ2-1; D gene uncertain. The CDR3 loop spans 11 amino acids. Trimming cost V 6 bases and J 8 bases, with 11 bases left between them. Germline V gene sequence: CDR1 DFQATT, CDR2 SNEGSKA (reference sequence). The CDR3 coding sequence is TGCAGTGCCCCCCTGGGCTATGAGCAGTTCTTC. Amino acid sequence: CSAPLGYEQFF.